Detailed here is one T cell receptor (beta chain). Its antigen is unknown. Researchers ran the assay at a deep level. The authors loaded around 200 ng DNA, about 30,000 T cell genomes, into sorted-subset replicate PCRs. Here immunoSEQ multiplex PCR was the method, and the copy in TCRdb shows in-frame clones only, minus some. The sample records around 700,000 clones, 73% being singletons. This sample is drawn from a study of shared clonotypes between healthy human individuals. Findings and caveats of the study: The study generally estimated greater richness for naive than memory subsets. Generation probability values for non-shared clonotypes were lower than those for clonotypes shared by all four donors.

This CDR3 is built from 14 residues. Germline V lookup: CDR1 SGHVS, CDR2 FQNEAQ. The ends were cut back, 6 bases at V and 0 bases at J, with 6 bases in the middle. Sequencing was carried out using memory CD4+ T cells sorted from blood. Subset denoted: CD45RA-negative fraction. The origin of this receptor is a woman between 25 and 40 years old in good health. The chain has TRBV7-8 and TRBJ2-6; D ambiguous. CDR3 amino acids: CASRQISGANVLTF. The CDR3 coding sequence is TGTGCCAGCAGGCAAATCTCTGGGGCCAACGTCCTGACTTTC.